This T cell receptor (beta chain) was sequenced for a study of tumor-infiltrating lymphocytes in primary liver carcinoma. On the study more broadly: Samples yielded about 3.65 to 7.13 million productive TCRbeta reads, similar across tissue types. Study results and caveats: A significantly higher top-250-clone fraction was recorded for tumors than for blood (p = 0.039). Since sampling was bulk and unsorted, CD4+ and CD8+ repertoires were not compared.

Germline lookup yields CDR1 MNHNS and CDR2 SASEGT. This CDR3 is 15 amino acids long. A note on this clonotype: The antigen remains unidentified. This may be a read error: a much more frequent sequence differs by one nucleotide.

With around 500 ng total RNA as template and a constant-region primer, TCR beta cDNA was made. Libraries covering TCR beta were generated through three nested multiplex PCR rounds (using a slightly modified ARM-PCR). Primers for the first two PCR rounds were TRBV1-TRBV30 forward primers and a C-beta reverse primer (about 10 cycles per round). TCRdb re-called the multiplex PCR reads with MiXCR, one entry per CDR3 protein. The sample gives about 320,000 distinct CDR3 sequences, 65% of which show up once; roughly 8.9% is in the top ten. Germline DNA was also extracted, and blood RNA was taken from unsorted whole blood.

The TCR comes from a man between 40 and 49 years old with primary liver carcinoma and hepatitis B virus infection. Material for sequencing was peripheral blood. V is TRBV6-1 and J is TRBJ2-7; possible D gene TRBD1, 6 bases. The CDR3 DNA reads as TGTGCCAGCAGTGAAGCAGACAGGAGCTCCTACAAGCAGTACTTC. As protein: CASSEADRSSYKQYF.